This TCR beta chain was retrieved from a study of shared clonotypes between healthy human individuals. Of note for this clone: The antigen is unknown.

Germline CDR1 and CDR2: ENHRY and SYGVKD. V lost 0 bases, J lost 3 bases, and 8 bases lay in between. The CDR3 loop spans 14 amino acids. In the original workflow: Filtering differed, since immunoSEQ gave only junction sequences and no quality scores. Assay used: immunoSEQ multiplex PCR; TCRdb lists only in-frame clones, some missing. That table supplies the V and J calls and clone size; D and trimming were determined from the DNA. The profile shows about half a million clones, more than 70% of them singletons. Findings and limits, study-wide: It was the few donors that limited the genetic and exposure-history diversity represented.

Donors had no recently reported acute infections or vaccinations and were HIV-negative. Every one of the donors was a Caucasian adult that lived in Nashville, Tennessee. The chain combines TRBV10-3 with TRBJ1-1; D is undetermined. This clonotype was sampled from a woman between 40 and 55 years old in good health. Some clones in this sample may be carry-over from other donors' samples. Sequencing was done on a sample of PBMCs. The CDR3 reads CAISESMLDTEAFF. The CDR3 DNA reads TGTGCCATCAGTGAGTCGATGTTGGACACTGAAGCTTTCTTT.